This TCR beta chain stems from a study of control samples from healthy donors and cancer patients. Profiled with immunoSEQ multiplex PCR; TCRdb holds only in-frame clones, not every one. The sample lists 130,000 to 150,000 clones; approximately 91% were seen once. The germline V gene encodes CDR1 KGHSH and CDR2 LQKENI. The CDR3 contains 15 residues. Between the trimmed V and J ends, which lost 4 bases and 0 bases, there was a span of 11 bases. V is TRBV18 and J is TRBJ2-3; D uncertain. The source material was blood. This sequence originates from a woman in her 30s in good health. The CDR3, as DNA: TGTGCCAGCTCACGGTTTGACCAGAGCACAGATACGCAGTATTTT. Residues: CASSRFDQSTDTQYF.